One sample yielded the 30 T cell receptor beta chains listed below, sequenced in a study of blood T cell repertoires in COVID-19. The repertoire was sequenced with immunoSEQ multiplex PCR; TCRdb's copy has only in-frame clones and lacks some. This table holds about 250,000 clones, 70% to 90% found once. Sequencing input: PBMCs or T cells enriched from blood (not recorded which). The receptors come from a woman in her 50s who had been exposed to COVID-19.

In nucleotides, the CDR3 is TGTGCCAGTGGCGGGGGGGTCTACAATGAGCAGTTCTTC. Protein sequence: CASGGGVYNEQFF. The chain recombines TRBV6-6 with TRBJ2-1; 9 nucleotides match TRBD2. The CDR3 contains 13 residues. V shed 9 bases and J 3 bases; nucleotides not matched to a gene: 3. Germline CDR1 MNHNY, CDR2 SVGAGI (reference sequence).

The chain combines TRBV10-3 with TRBJ2-1, with D maybe TRBD2 (6 bases). CDR3 length: 14 amino acids. Trimming took off 7 bases at V and 4 bases at J, with 14 bases between the two ends. Germline CDR1 and CDR2: ENHRY and SYGVKD. The CDR3 DNA is TGTGCCATCAACCCGGGACTGCCATACAATGAGCAGTTCTTC. Amino acids: CAINPGLPYNEQFF.

The rearrangement links TRBV15 to TRBJ1-1; weak D call: TRBD1 (6 bases). V lost 1 base, J lost 5 bases, and 14 bases lay in between. Germline CDR1 LNHNV, CDR2 YYDKDF (reference sequence). CDR3 length equals 15 residues. The CDR3 sequence: CATSRGDIRGTEAFF. The CDR3 bases are TGTGCCACCAGCAGAGGGGACATACGAGGGACTGAAGCTTTCTTT.

V usage is TRBV24-1 and J usage is TRBJ2-2; TRBD1 might be the D (6 bases). The CDR3 covers 17 residues. Per the germline V gene, CDR1 is KGHDR and CDR2 is SFDVKD. Trimming left V 0 bases short and J 6 bases short, with 16 bases between. CDR3 bases: TGTGCCACCAGTGATTTGGTCGGGACATCTTCCCCCGGGGAGCTGTTTTTT. It is translated as CATSDLVGTSSPGELFF.

The DNA for the CDR3 is TGTGCCAGCAGCGCTCGGACGGGGTCGAGCGGCTACACCTTC. This sequence encodes CASSARTGSSGYTF. V gene TRBV7-8 combines with J gene TRBJ1-2; D gene unclear. Trimming left V 5 bases short and J 8 bases short, with 18 bases between. CDR1 and CDR2 from the germline V gene are SGHVS and FQNEAQ. The CDR3 has 14 amino acids.

In this sample, this clone turned up a few times. The genes are TRBV3-1 (or the pseudogene TRBV3-2) and TRBJ2-3, with TRBD2 as a possible D gene (6 bases). Germline V gives CDR1 LGHDT, CDR2 YNNKEL (reference sequence). CDR3 length equals 15 residues. The V end lost 6 bases, the J end lost 14 bases, and 27 bases lay between the germline ends. The CDR3 coding sequence is TGTGCCAGCAGTGCGAAGGGGACTCTTGACTACCGAGGGTATTTT. Its translation is CASSAKGTLDYRGYF.

The chain links TRBV18 to TRBJ1-2, with 10 bases identical to TRBD1. Germline trimming cut 6 bases from V and 6 bases from J; bases unmatched to any gene: 10. Germline values: CDR1 KGHSH, CDR2 LQKENI. The CDR3 runs 15 residues. CDR3: CASSPDRGHRDGYTF. CDR3 nucleotides: TGTGCCAGCTCCCCTGACAGGGGGCACCGGGATGGCTACACCTTC. The whole variable domain, filled in from reference TRBV18 and TRBJ1-2, reads NAGVMQNPRHLVRRRGQEARLRCSPMKGHSHVYWYRQLPEEGLKFMVYLQKENIIDESGMPKERFSAEFPKEGPSILRIQQVVRGDSAAYFCASSPDRGHRDGYTFGSGTRLTVV.

The V gene is TRBV28, the J gene TRBJ1-5, with unresolved D. The CDR3 loop spans 12 amino acids. V lost 6 bases to trimming and J lost 3 bases, with 6 bases between them. The germline gives CDR1 MDHEN, CDR2 SYDVKM. The CDR3 loop reads CASSRINQPQHF. For the CDR3, the DNA is TGTGCCAGCAGCAGGATCAATCAGCCCCAGCATTTT.

The chain is built from TRBV5-8 and TRBJ1-3; possibly TRBD1 for D (5 bases). Germline CDR1 reads SGHTS; CDR2 reads YDEGEE. V was pared by 2 bases and J by 4 bases, with 16 bases between. CDR3 size: 16 residues. The CDR3 here is CASSFFVGGVGNTIYF. The CDR3 bases are TGTGCCAGCAGCTTTTTCGTCGGGGGTGTGGGAAACACCATATATTTT.

This sequence joins TRBV18 and TRBJ2-3, with 8 bases that match TRBD2. Per the germline V gene, CDR1 is KGHSH and CDR2 is LQKENI. The CDR3 has 15 residues. The V and J ends lost 2 bases and 4 bases, in that order; junction bases with no gene match: 5. CDR3 DNA sequence: TGTGCCAGCTCACCAATAAGCGGGGGATCAGATACGCAGTATTTT. It yields the protein CASSPISGGSDTQYF.

Worth noting for this clone: This sample includes further DNA sequences coding for the same CDR3. This chain connects TRBV27 to TRBJ2-7; D may be TRBD2 (5 bases). The CDR3 runs to 14 residues. CDR1 is MNHEY, CDR2 SMNVEV, per germline (reference sequence). Trimming took off 0 bases at V and 1 base at J, with 7 bases between the two ends. Here the CDR3 reads CASSLSGGSYEQYF. CDR3 DNA sequence: TGTGCCAGCAGTTTATCAGGCGGGTCCTACGAGCAGTACTTC.

Ten or more counts support this clone. The chain joins TRBV20-1 to TRBJ2-3; D ambiguous. V lost 5 bases to trimming and J lost 6 bases, with 9 bases between them. Germline V CDR1 and CDR2: DFQATT, SNEGSKA (reference sequence). CDR3 size: 11 residues. Here the CDR3 reads CSAGRWDTQYF. The CDR3 DNA reads TGCAGTGCTGGGCGCTGGGATACGCAGTATTTT.

This chain connects TRBV6-2 or TRBV6-3 to TRBJ2-7; 11 nucleotides agree with TRBD2. The V segment lost 3 bases and the J segment 4 bases; nucleotides outside the gene matches: 11. The germline V gene encodes CDR1 MNHEY and CDR2 SVGEGT. The CDR3 runs to 17 residues. This CDR3 reads CASSYSPLAGEIYEQYF. The CDR3 nucleotides read TGTGCCAGCAGTTATTCCCCACTAGCGGGGGAAATATACGAGCAGTACTTC.

The chain carries TRBV24-1 and TRBJ2-1; 7 bases agree with TRBD2. The CDR3 runs 15 residues. Germline V gene lookup returns CDR1 KGHDR and CDR2 SFDVKD. The trim removed 3 bases at V and 8 bases at J, leaving 9 bases unmatched. CDR3 sequence: CATSDTPSGVHEQFF. The CDR3 DNA is TGTGCCACCAGTGATACCCCGAGCGGGGTCCATGAGCAGTTCTTC.

The chain is built from TRBV10-1 and TRBJ1-1; 8 bases are a match to TRBD1. J gave up 7 bases and V 5 bases, and 9 bases lay outside the gene matches. The length of the CDR3 is 14 residues. Germline CDR1 WNHNN, CDR2 SYGVQD (reference sequence). CDR3 sequence: CASSPSGTGHEAFF. The CDR3 coding sequence is TGCGCCAGCAGTCCATCCGGGACAGGTCATGAAGCTTTCTTT.

This chain uses TRBV19 with TRBJ1-1; TRBD1 matches at 8 bases. This CDR3 contains 16 residues. With 1 base clipped from V and 11 bases from J, the junction kept 15 bases outside the gene matches. CDR1 and CDR2 from the germline V gene are LNHDA and SQIVND (reference sequence). The CDR3 loop is CASSIAPEQGVERAFF. CDR3 in DNA: TGTGCCAGTAGTATAGCCCCTGAACAGGGGGTAGAACGGGCTTTCTTT.

V usage is TRBV27 and J usage is TRBJ2-7, with a tentative D call TRBD1 (5 bases). V was pared by 6 bases and J by 5 bases, with 14 bases between. Per the germline V gene, CDR1 is MNHEY and CDR2 is SMNVEV (reference sequence). This CDR3 has 13 residues. The CDR3, as DNA: TGTGCCAGCAGCCCCCCCTGGGGCCACGAGCAGTACTTC. Protein sequence: CASSPPWGHEQYF.

This clone was observed a few times. The V gene is TRBV20-1, the J gene TRBJ2-7; D uncertain. Germline values: CDR1 DFQATT, CDR2 SNEGSKA (reference sequence). This CDR3 has 11 amino acids. The V end was cut by 1 base, the J end by 5 bases, with 6 bases between. The CDR3 reads CSARVAHEQYF. In DNA form, the CDR3 reads TGCAGTGCTAGAGTGGCCCACGAGCAGTACTTC.

The V call is TRBV2, the J call TRBJ2-3, with a possible D match to TRBD2 (6 bases). With 6 bases removed from V and 2 bases from J, the gap between germline ends came to 9 bases. Germline CDR1 and CDR2: SNHLY and FYNNEI. CDR3 length: 13 residues. The CDR3 region has the DNA TGTGCCAGCAGGCGGGGAGTCACAGATACGCAGTATTTT. Protein: CASRRGVTDTQYF.

This chain uses TRBV5-4 with TRBJ1-1; 7 bases are shared with TRBD1. Germline values: CDR1 SGHNT, CDR2 YYREEE (reference sequence). V shed 4 bases, J shed 5 bases, and the junction held 5 bases outside the gene matches. The CDR3 is made up of 13 amino acids. CDR3 nucleotides: TGTGCCAGCAGCAGCGACAGGGTTACTGAAGCTTTCTTT. Its protein is CASSSDRVTEAFF.

This rearrangement joins TRBV5-4 to TRBJ1-2; D may be TRBD1 (5 bases). The CDR3 is 15 residues long. The germline CDR1 and CDR2 sequences are SGHNT and YYREEE (reference sequence). Trimming took off 3 bases at V and 2 bases at J, with 14 bases between the two ends. The CDR3 region is CASSSGGTSNYGYTF. The CDR3 DNA is TGTGCCAGCAGCTCCGGGGGGACCTCAAACTATGGCTACACCTTC.

The rearrangement links TRBV4-1 to TRBJ1-4; D call uncertain. The CDR3 has 15 residues. Trimming took off 2 bases at V and 6 bases at J, with 13 bases between the two ends. The germline CDR1 and CDR2 sequences are MGHRA and YSYEKL. The CDR3 here is CASSQPLTTDEKLFF. As DNA, the CDR3 is TGCGCCAGCAGCCAACCGCTCACAACCGATGAAAAACTGTTTTTT.

The chain recombines TRBV6-2 or TRBV6-3 with TRBJ1-2; no definite D call. There are 14 residues in the CDR3. V was trimmed by 0 bases and J by 8 bases, leaving 13 bases between them. Germline V gene lookup returns CDR1 MNHEY and CDR2 SVGEGT. The CDR3 DNA reads as TGTGCCAGCAGTTACTCGGATGGGCAACGAGGCTACACCTTC. It codes for CASSYSDGQRGYTF.

The sample holds one count of this clone. This chain joins TRBV10-3 and TRBJ2-3; D call uncertain. CDR1 ENHRY and CDR2 SYGVKD come from the germline V gene. V lost 8 bases and J lost 4, with 10 bases in between. The CDR3 loop spans 12 amino acids. CDR3 bases: TGTGCCATCGGTTTGAGCGCAGATACGCAGTATTTT. Its protein is CAIGLSADTQYF.

This clone came up a few times. The genes are TRBV5-5 and TRBJ1-1, with D possibly TRBD1 on 5 matching bases. Trimming took off 0 bases at V and 0 bases at J, with 15 bases between the two ends. CDR3 size: 17 residues. Germline CDR1 SGHKS, CDR2 YYEKEE (reference sequence). The CDR3 here is CASSLAVGQGMNTEAFF. DNA for the CDR3: TGTGCCAGCAGCTTGGCCGTGGGGCAGGGAATGAACACTGAAGCTTTCTTT. Looking up the rest from reference TRBV5-5 and TRBJ1-1 gives the full variable domain: DAGVTQSPTHLIKTRGQQVTLRCSPISGHKSVSWYQQVLGQGPQFIFQYYEKEERGRGNFPDRFSARQFPNYSSELNVNALLLGDSALYLCASSLAVGQGMNTEAFFGQGTRLTVV.

This clone was detected once. The chain couples TRBV19 to TRBJ2-1; 8 bases fit TRBD1. The CDR3 spans 14 residues. Per the germline V gene, CDR1 is LNHDA and CDR2 is SQIVND (reference sequence). The J segment lost 10 bases and the V segment lost 7 bases, leaving 12 bases of the junction unmatched. CDR3 sequence (DNA): TGTGCCAGTAACGTAGCCGGGACAGGTAGCGAGCAGTTCTTC. Translated, it gives CASNVAGTGSEQFF.

In its sample, this clone was seen once. The genes are TRBV29-1 and TRBJ1-2; D gene ambiguous. Deletions cut 4 bases from V and 6 bases from J, with 6 bases between. The CDR3 totals 10 residues. In germline, CDR1 is SQVTM, CDR2 ANQGSEA. For the CDR3, the DNA is TGCAGCGTTGTGCGGGATGGCTACACCTTC. This gives the protein CSVVRDGYTF.

The chain joins TRBV4-1 to TRBJ1-1, with no clear D. CDR1 and CDR2 (germline): MGHRA, YSYEKL. This CDR3 has 14 residues. V lost 0 bases and J lost 7, with 12 bases in between. The CDR3 here is CASSQDRTQVEAFF. The CDR3 nucleotides are TGCGCCAGCAGCCAAGATAGAACCCAGGTTGAAGCTTTCTTT.

The CDR3 here is CASSFRGEETQYF. CDR3 coding DNA: TGTGCCAGCAGCTTCCGGGGAGAAGAGACCCAGTACTTC. The chain is built from TRBV7-9 and TRBJ2-5; D is possibly TRBD2 (5 bases). V lost 3 bases and J 3 bases, leaving 8 bases between the germline ends. CDR1 and CDR2 (germline): SEHNR, FQNEAQ (reference sequence). CDR3 length: 13 residues.

V gene TRBV28 combines with J gene TRBJ1-6, with 9 bases lining up with TRBD1. There are 16 residues in the CDR3. V shed 5 bases and J 7 bases; nucleotides not matched to a gene: 9. Germline assignment: CDR1 MDHEN and CDR2 SYDVKM. The CDR3 here is CASSPHGTGRNSPLHF. The CDR3, as DNA: TGTGCCAGCAGTCCTCATGGGACAGGGAGGAATTCACCCCTCCACTTT.